These T cell receptor beta chains were read from a single sample in a study of siplizumab effects on memory and regulatory T cells. Profiling relied on immunoSEQ multiplex PCR, and the TCRdb table lists in-frame clones only, not all of them. The sample lists 90,000 to 120,000 clones, about 94% seen once, with about 0.62% in the top ten. Sequencing was performed on Tregs sorted from blood. These receptor sequences come from a human donor in good health. Each CDR3 is given with its conserved first and last residue. D genes are given only for firm matches. Some rows have no size entry. The others give once, few or many, or a class for an expanded clone.

-	TRBV28	TRBJ1-1	TRBD1	TGTGCCAGCAGCCGACAGGGGAACACTGAAGCTTTCTTT	CASSRQGNTEAFF
-	TRBV20-1	TRBJ1-1	-	TGCACACTAGGGGTAGCCACTGAAGCTTTCTTT	CTLGVATEAFF
few	TRBV4-2	TRBJ1-2	-	TGTGCCAGCAGCCAAGAGGGGTTCTCAGCCGCTGGCTACACCTTC	CASSQEGFSAAGYTF
-	TRBV20-1	TRBJ2-3	-	TGCAGTGGGAGGCGCACAGATACGCAGTATTTT	CSGRRTDTQYF
-	TRBV6-5	TRBJ1-2	-	TGTGCCAGCAGTTACTCGCCGATTCGCTATGGCTACACCTTC	CASSYSPIRYGYTF
-	TRBV5-6	TRBJ1-1	-	TGTGCCAGCAGCTTCTCGGGGAACACTGAAGCTTTCTTT	CASSFSGNTEAFF
-	TRBV2	TRBJ2-7	-	TGTGCCAGCAGGCGAGGCTACTACGAGCAGTACTTC	CASRRGYYEQYF
-	TRBV15	TRBJ2-7	TRBD2	TGTGCCACCAGCAGAGATGCGGGTGTTTATGGCGGGGGGGCCTACGAGCAGTACTTC	CATSRDAGVYGGGAYEQYF
-	TRBV30	TRBJ2-7	-	TGTGCCTGGAGTGTTTCACAGCTGACCTACGAGCAGTACTTC	CAWSVSQLTYEQYF
-	TRBV4-1	TRBJ1-5	-	TGCGCCAGCAGCCAAGTAGGTGGGTTTATCCAGCCCCAGCATTTT	CASSQVGGFIQPQHF
-	TRBV5-4	TRBJ1-1	-	TGTGCCAGCAGCGATTGGGAGACTGAAGCTTTCTTT	CASSDWETEAFF
-	TRBV13	TRBJ1-2	TRBD1	TGTGCCAGCAGCTTCTTAACAGGGGAGCGGCATGGCTACACCTTC	CASSFLTGERHGYTF
-	TRBV7-9	TRBJ2-1	-	TGTGCCAGCAGCTTTGGCCTAGTAACCCCTGAGCAGTTCTTC	CASSFGLVTPEQFF